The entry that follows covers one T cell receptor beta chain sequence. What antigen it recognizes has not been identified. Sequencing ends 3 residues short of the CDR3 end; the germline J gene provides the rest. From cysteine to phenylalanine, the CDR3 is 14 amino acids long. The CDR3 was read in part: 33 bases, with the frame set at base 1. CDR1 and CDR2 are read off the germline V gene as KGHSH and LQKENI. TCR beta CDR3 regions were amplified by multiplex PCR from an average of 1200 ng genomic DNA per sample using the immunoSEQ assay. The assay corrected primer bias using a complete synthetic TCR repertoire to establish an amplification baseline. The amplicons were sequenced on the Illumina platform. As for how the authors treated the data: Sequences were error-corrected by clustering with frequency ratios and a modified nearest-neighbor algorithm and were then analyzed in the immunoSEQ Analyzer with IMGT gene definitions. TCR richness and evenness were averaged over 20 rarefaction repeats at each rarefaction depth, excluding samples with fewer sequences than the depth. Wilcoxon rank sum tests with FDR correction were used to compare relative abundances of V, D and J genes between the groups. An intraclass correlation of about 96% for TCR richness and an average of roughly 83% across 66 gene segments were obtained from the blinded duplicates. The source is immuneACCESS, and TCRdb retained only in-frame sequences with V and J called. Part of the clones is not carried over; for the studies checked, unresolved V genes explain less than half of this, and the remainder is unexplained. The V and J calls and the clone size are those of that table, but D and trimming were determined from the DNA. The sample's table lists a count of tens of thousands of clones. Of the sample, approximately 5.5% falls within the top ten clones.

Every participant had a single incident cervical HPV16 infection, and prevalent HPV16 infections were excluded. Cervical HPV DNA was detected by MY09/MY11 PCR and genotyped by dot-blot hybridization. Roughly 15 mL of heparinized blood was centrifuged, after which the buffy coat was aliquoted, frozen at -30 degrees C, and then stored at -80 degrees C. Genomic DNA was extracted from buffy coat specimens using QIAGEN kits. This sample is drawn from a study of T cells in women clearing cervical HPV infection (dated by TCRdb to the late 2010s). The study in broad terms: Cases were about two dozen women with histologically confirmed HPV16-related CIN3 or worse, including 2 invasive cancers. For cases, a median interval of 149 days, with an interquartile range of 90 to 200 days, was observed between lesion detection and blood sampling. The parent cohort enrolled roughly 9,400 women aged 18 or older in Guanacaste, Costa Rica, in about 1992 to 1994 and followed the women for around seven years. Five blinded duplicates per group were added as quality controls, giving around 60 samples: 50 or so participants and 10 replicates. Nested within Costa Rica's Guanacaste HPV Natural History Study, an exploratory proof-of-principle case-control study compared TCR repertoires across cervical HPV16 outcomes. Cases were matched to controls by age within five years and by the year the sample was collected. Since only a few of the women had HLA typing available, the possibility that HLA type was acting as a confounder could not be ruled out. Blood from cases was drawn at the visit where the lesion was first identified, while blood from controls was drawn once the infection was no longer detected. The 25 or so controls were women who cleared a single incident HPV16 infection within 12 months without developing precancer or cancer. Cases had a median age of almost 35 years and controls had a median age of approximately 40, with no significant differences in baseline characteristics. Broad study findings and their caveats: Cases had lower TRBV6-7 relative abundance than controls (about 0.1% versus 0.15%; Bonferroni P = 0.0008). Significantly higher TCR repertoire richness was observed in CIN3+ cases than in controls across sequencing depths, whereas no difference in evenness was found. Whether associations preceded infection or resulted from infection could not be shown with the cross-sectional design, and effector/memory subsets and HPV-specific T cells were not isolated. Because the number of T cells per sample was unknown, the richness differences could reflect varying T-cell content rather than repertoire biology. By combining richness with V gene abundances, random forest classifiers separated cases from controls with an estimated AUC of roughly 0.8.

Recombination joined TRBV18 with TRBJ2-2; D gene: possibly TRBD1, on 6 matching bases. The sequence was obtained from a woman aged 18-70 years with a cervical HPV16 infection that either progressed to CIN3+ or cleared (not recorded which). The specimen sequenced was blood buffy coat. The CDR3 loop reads CASSPYGQNEKLFF. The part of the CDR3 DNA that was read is TGTGCCAGCTCACCATATGGACAGAATGAAAAG.